Listed here are 18 T cell receptor beta chains from one sample, sequenced in a study of T cells in Graves' hyperthyroidism and ophthalmopathy. TCR beta CDR3 sequences were amplified from RNA transcripts. During a first-round RT-PCR of the TCR CDR3, the HTBI primer set was used. TCRdb ran MiXCR on the multiplex PCR reads and lists one entry per CDR3 protein. Among some 200,000 distinct CDR3 sequences listed, 17% were seen once. The sample comprised blood. Source of these receptors: a woman in her fifties or sixties with Graves' hyperthyroidism.

This clonotype has ten or more counts. This sequence joins TRBV20-1 and TRBJ2-7; perhaps D is TRBD1 or TRBD2 (5 bases each). The length of the CDR3 is 15 residues. With 1 base removed from V and 3 bases from J, the gap between germline ends came to 16 bases. Germline assignment: CDR1 DFQATT and CDR2 SNEGSKA (reference sequence). The CDR3 nucleotides read TGCAGTGCTAGAGGGGACCTGGGGCTACGCTACGAGCAGTACTTC. It encodes CSARGDLGLRYEQYF.

This clonotype showed up many times. V gene TRBV5-1 combines with J gene TRBJ2-2, with TRBD2 matching 7 bases. The CDR3 runs 16 residues. The germline V gene encodes CDR1 SGHRS and CDR2 YFSETQ. Trimming at V came to 1 base and at J to 6 bases, leaving 9 bases not matched to a gene. CDR3 sequence reads: CASSLMAGRRPGELFF. In DNA, the CDR3 is TGCGCCAGCAGCTTGATGGCCGGGAGGCGACCCGGGGAGCTGTTTTTT.

The chain carries TRBV10-3 and TRBJ1-1; no clear D. Germline V gene sequence: CDR1 ENHRY, CDR2 SYGVKD. V was trimmed by 5 bases and J by 2 bases, leaving 9 bases between them. The CDR3 consists of 13 residues. CDR3 DNA: TGTGCCATCAGTCTATCTACCAACACTGAAGCTTTCTTT. This codes for CAISLSTNTEAFF.

V is TRBV20-1 and J is TRBJ2-6; D uncertain. Germline CDR1 DFQATT, CDR2 SNEGSKA (reference sequence). The CDR3 sequence is 14 residues long. Trimming removed 6 bases at V and 4 bases at J, with 13 bases between. CDR3 sequence (DNA): TGCAGTGCCTCGGACGGGCGAGGGGCCAACGTCCTGACTTTC. Amino acids: CSASDGRGANVLTF.

Comments on this clonotype: The germline gene is not matched at one end of the junction; a read error may be the cause. The genes are TRBV7-3 and TRBJ1-2, with D unresolved. The CDR3 is made up of 12 amino acids. CDR1 SGHTA and CDR2 FQGTGA come from the germline V gene. CDR3 sequence: CASSSTSPLVAF. The CDR3 DNA reads as TGTGCCAGCAGCTCCACCTCACCGCTCGTAGCCTTC.

This clonotype was observed a few times. V is TRBV5-1 and J is TRBJ1-5; unclear D gene. CDR1 SGHRS and CDR2 YFSETQ come from the germline V gene. The CDR3 is 14 amino acids. The V end was cut by 0 bases, the J end by 4 bases, with 8 bases between. This CDR3 is CASSLGGDNQPQHF. CDR3 bases: TGCGCCAGCAGCTTGGGTGGGGATAATCAGCCCCAGCATTTT.

This clonotype showed up many times. The rearrangement links TRBV6-2 or TRBV6-3 to TRBJ2-7; D assignment may be TRBD1 or TRBD2 (5 bases each). Germline V gene data show CDR1 as MNHEY and CDR2 as SVGEGT. The V end was cut by 2 bases, the J end by 1 base, with 12 bases between. CDR3 length: 15 amino acids. CDR3 sequence (DNA): TGTGCCAGCAGTTACGCCTGGGGCGGGTCCTACGAGCAGTACTTC. Its translation is CASSYAWGGSYEQYF.

This clonotype has at least ten counts. The chain carries TRBV3-1 and TRBJ2-1; 11 bases are shared with TRBD2. Germline V gene data show CDR1 as LGHDT and CDR2 as YNNKEL (reference sequence). V dropped 6 bases and J dropped 7; count of bases not matched to a gene: 11. The CDR3 length is 16 residues. In DNA form, the CDR3 reads TGTGCCAGCAGTCTAAATAGCGGGAGGGCTGTGAATGAGCAGTTCTTC. It is translated as CASSLNSGRAVNEQFF.

This rearrangement joins TRBV6-1 to TRBJ1-1; D uncertain. Trimming pared 6 bases from V and 0 bases from J, leaving 14 bases between. Germline values: CDR1 MNHNS, CDR2 SASEGT. The CDR3 is 15 residues long. The CDR3 coding sequence is TGTGCCAGCAGAACGGCCTTATTCATGAACACTGAAGCTTTCTTT. Translation: CASRTALFMNTEAFF.

This clonotype was seen a few times. This CDR3 reads CASSLGALAGVGTGELFF. CDR3 DNA sequence: TGCGCCAGCAGCTTGGGTGCACTAGCGGGAGTGGGCACCGGGGAGCTGTTTTTT. The chain carries TRBV5-1 and TRBJ2-2; 11 nucleotides match TRBD2. CDR3 length: 18 amino acids. Germline V gene data show CDR1 as SGHRS and CDR2 as YFSETQ. Trimming took 0 bases from V and 4 from J; bases not matched to a gene: 8.

At least ten counts were recorded for this clonotype. This rearrangement joins TRBV27 to TRBJ2-4, with no clear D. The CDR3 sequence is 13 residues long. Germline CDR1 is MNHEY and CDR2 is SMNVEV (reference sequence). Trimming left V 6 bases short and J 0 bases short, with 6 bases between. In nucleotides, the CDR3 is TGTGCCAGCAGCCAACTAGCCAAAAACATTCAGTACTTC. Its translation is CASSQLAKNIQYF.

The rearrangement links TRBV27 to TRBJ2-7; D may be TRBD1 (6 bases). The germline V and J ends were trimmed by 2 bases and 3 bases, with 8 bases remaining between them. The CDR3 sequence is 13 residues long. CDR1 is MNHEY and CDR2 is SMNVEV in the germline V gene (reference sequence). CDR3 region: CASSLKGDYEQYF. The CDR3, as DNA: TGTGCCAGCAGTTTAAAGGGGGACTACGAGCAGTACTTC.

The V call is TRBV6-2 or TRBV6-3, the J call TRBJ2-7, with D possibly matching TRBD2 (5 bases). Per germline, CDR1 MNHEY and CDR2 SVGEGT. The CDR3 is 13 amino acids. Deletions cut 2 bases from V and 4 bases from J, with 9 bases between. CDR3 residues: CASSYGERYEQYF. The CDR3 nucleotides read TGTGCCAGCAGTTACGGCGAGCGGTACGAGCAGTACTTC.

This clonotype was detected ten times or more. This rearrangement joins TRBV2 to TRBJ2-1; TRBD2 aligns across 9 bases. The germline CDR1 and CDR2 sequences are SNHLY and FYNNEI. The CDR3 spans 16 residues. Unmatched junction bases numbered 7, after V lost 4 bases and J lost 3 bases. Here the CDR3 reads CASSGLAGEYYNEQFF. In DNA, the CDR3 is TGTGCCAGCAGTGGATTAGCGGGAGAGTACTACAATGAGCAGTTCTTC.

This clonotype came up a few times. The chain uses TRBV20-1 and TRBJ2-1, with TRBD2 matching over 11 bases. The V and J ends lost 6 bases and 14 bases, in that order; junction bases with no gene match: 12. CDR3 length equals 13 residues. Per germline, CDR1 DFQATT and CDR2 SNEGSKA (reference sequence). In DNA form, the CDR3 reads TGCAGTGCCGGGACTAGCGGCAATAGGTGGGAGTTCTTC. Translating it yields CSAGTSGNRWEFF.

In this sample, this clonotype turned up many times. This chain's CDR3 is CASSRRTDTDTQYF. The CDR3 DNA sequence: TGTGCCAGCAGTCGACGGACAGACACAGATACGCAGTATTTT. J is TRBJ2-3 and V is TRBV7-9, with a tentative D call TRBD1 (6 bases). The germline gives CDR1 SEHNR, CDR2 FQNEAQ (reference sequence). V was cut by 6 bases and J by 2 bases, with 12 bases left in between. This CDR3 has 14 amino acids.

This clonotype was recorded many times. The rearrangement joins TRBV29-1 to TRBJ2-7; D is ambiguous. Germline V gene data show CDR1 as SQVTM and CDR2 as ANQGSEA. Trimming shortened V by 0 bases and J by 0 bases, and 6 bases separated the two germline ends. The CDR3 runs 13 residues. The chain's CDR3 is CSVEDRYSYEQYF. The CDR3 DNA reads as TGCAGCGTTGAAGACAGGTACTCCTACGAGCAGTACTTC.

In its sample, this clonotype was seen a few times. The chain recombines TRBV12-3 or TRBV12-4 with TRBJ2-1; 11 bases are shared with TRBD2. The CDR3 length is 16 residues. Unmatched junction bases numbered 6, after V lost 6 bases and J lost 2 bases. The CDR3: CASSFMGLAAYNEQFF. The CDR3 coding sequence is TGTGCCAGCAGCTTTATGGGACTAGCGGCCTACAATGAGCAGTTCTTC.